The entry below gives a single TCR beta chain sequence along with its context. This clonotype occurred a few times. Its antigen specificity is not known. Per-nucleotide qualities are absent, and no much larger clonotype sits a single base away. Trimmed from V: 7 bases; trimmed from J: 0 bases; junction bases lacking a gene match: 9. The germline V gene encodes CDR1 SQVTM and CDR2 ANQGSEA. The CDR3 holds 15 amino acids from the cysteine to the phenylalanine. CDR3 DNA only is kept here, 45 bases in frame from base 1. The data are from a study of T-cell reconstitution after alpha-beta-depleted transplantation in children (dated by TCRdb to 2016 to 2018). About the study as a whole: The study quantitatively tracked T-cell immune reconstitution after TCRalphabeta/CD19-depleted allogeneic hematopoietic cell transplantation in children using TCR repertoire profiling.

Reading the label with the study, this specimen's treatment or condition is: allogeneic hematopoietic cell transplantation with graft depleted of TCRalphabeta T cells and CD19 B cells. TCRalphabeta/CD19-depleted allogeneic hematopoietic cell grafts were given to the transplant recipients, all of whom were children. General conclusions and limits of the study: The apparently early recovery of alphabetaT-cell counts about two months after transplant reportedly depended on only several hundred rapidly expanded clones that came from non-depleted graft cells. Over subsequent months, a decline in hyperexpanded clone frequencies was noted, and after one year, T-cell counts and TCRbeta diversity were mostly ascribed to newly produced T cells. In some patients, high TCRbeta diversity at day 60 was attributed to recipient T cells and intrathymic progenitors that had survived conditioning.

Library preparation was by PCR. The instrument given in TCRdb is Illumina HiSeq 2500. TCR libraries were prepared with molecular barcoding, using unique molecular identifiers to normalize TCRbeta repertoire quantification. TCRdb took the public reads, trimmed them with fastp at Q25, ran MiXCR for clone calling and kept in-frame beta chains. All rows with the same CDR3 protein become a single entry with the most common DNA and genes. The sample table contains hundreds of thousands of distinct CDR3 sequences; only one count was recorded for roughly a quarter of them. Around 4.8% of the sample goes to the ten largest clones.

This specimen was PBMCs, mostly from graft donor cells, taken 360 days after TCRalphabeta/CD19-depleted stem cell transplant. The source of this sequence is a female patient aged 2-15 years who had a stem cell transplant for congenital amegakaryocytic thrombocytopenia, so the T cells may come from the graft donor. The sequence links TRBV29-1 to TRBJ2-1, and TRBD1 matches 7 of the central bases. The CDR3 protein sequence reads: CSGSTGKSSYNEQFF. The DNA reads TGCAGCGGTTCGACAGGGAAGAGCTCCTACAATGAGCAGTTCTTC.